The present T cell receptor (beta chain) was sequenced within a study of cytomegalovirus exposure and HLA in healthy donors. Findings and caveats of the study: A classifier reportedly called cytomegalovirus status with high sensitivity and specificity. A later analysis, which compared TCR beta chains of equal frequency, found the HLA-associated ones more clonally expanded. A list of 150 to 200 TCR beta chains associated with cytomegalovirus was given. Sequencing depth across donors, presence/absence analyses assumed, was roughly uniform.

Germline V gene data show CDR1 as LNHNV and CDR2 as YYDKDF (reference sequence). The CDR3 covers 18 residues. V dropped 0 bases and J dropped 0 bases, with 15 bases sitting between them. On this clone itself: Antigen: not known.

The PCR had 60 Vbeta and 13 Jbeta primers. The method was immunoSEQ multiplex PCR; TCRdb's version includes in-frame clones alone and lacks a portion of them. The sample data list over 25,000 clones. Sequences were obtained from PBMCs. The chain joins TRBV15 to TRBJ1-5; TRBD1 might be the D (5 bases). This TCR came from a man under 40 in good health and CMV-seronegative. The CDR3: CATSRDPWGVISNQPQHF. CDR3 nucleotide sequence: TGTGCCACCAGCAGAGATCCCTGGGGGGTGATTAGCAATCAGCCCCAGCATTTT.